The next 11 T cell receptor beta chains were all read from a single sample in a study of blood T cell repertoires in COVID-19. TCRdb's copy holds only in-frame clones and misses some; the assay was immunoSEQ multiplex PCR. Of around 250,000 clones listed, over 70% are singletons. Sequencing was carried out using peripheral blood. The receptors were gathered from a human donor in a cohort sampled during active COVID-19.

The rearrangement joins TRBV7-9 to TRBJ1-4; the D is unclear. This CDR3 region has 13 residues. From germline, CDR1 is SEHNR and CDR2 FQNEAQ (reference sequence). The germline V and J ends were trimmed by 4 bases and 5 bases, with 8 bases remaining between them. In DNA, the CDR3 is TGTGCCAGCAGCTCCCCGAGCAATGAAAAACTGTTTTTT. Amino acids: CASSSPSNEKLFF.

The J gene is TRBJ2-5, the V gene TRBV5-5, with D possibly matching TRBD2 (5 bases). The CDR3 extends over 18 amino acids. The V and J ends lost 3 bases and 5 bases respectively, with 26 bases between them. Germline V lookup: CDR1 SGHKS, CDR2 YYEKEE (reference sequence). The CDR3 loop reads CASSWRTRDWGGSETQYF. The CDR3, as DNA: TGTGCCAGCAGCTGGCGGACGAGGGATTGGGGTGGGTCGGAGACCCAGTACTTC. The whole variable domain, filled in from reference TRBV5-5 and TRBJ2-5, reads DAGVTQSPTHLIKTRGQQVTLRCSPISGHKSVSWYQQVLGQGPQFIFQYYEKEERGRGNFPDRFSARQFPNYSSELNVNALLLGDSALYLCASSWRTRDWGGSETQYFGPGTRLLVL.

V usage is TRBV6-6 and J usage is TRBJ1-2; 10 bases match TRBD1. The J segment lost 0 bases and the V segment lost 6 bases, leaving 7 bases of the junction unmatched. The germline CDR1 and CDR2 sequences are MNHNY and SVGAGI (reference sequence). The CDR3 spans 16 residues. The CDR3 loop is CASSSLGTGANYGYTF. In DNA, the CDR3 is TGTGCCAGCAGCTCTCTGGGGACAGGGGCTAACTATGGCTACACCTTC.

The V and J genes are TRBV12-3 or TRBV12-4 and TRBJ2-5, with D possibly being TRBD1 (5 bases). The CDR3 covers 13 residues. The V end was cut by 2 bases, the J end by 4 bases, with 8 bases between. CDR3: CASSLLGVETQYF. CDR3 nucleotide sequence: TGTGCCAGCAGTTTATTAGGGGTAGAGACCCAGTACTTC.

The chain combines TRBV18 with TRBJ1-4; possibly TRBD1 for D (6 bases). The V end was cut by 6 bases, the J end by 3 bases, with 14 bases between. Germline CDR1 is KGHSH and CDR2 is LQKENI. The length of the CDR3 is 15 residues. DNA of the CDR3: TGTGCCAGCTCCCGGCGCGGACAGTCTAATGAAAAACTGTTTTTT. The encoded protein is CASSRRGQSNEKLFF.

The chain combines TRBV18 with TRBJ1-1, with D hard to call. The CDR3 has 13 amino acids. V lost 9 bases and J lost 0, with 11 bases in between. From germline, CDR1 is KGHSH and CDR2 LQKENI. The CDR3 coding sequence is TGTGCCAGTAGGGAGGGAATGAACACTGAAGCTTTCTTT. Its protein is CASREGMNTEAFF.

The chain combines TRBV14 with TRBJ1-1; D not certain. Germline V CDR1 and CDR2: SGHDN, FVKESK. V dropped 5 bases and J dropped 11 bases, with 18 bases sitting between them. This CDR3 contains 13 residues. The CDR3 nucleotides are TGTGCCAGCAGCGAAATCGGGGTCAGGTATGCTTTCTTT. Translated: CASSEIGVRYAFF.

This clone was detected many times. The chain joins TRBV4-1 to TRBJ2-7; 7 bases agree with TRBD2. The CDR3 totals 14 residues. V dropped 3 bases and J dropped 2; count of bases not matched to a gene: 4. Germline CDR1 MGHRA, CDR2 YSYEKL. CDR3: CASSHGEGTYEQYF. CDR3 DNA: TGCGCCAGCAGCCACGGGGAGGGAACCTACGAGCAGTACTTC.

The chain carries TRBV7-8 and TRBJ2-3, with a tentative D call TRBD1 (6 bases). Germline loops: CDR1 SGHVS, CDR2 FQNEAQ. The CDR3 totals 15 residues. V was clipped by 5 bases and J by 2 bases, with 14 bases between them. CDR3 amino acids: CASSQQGSHTDTQYF. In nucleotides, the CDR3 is TGTGCCAGCAGCCAACAGGGTTCGCACACAGATACGCAGTATTTT.

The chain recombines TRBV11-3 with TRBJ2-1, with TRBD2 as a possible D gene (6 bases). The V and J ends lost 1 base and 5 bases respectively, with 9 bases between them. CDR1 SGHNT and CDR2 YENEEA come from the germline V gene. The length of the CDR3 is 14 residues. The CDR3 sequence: CASSLGLANNEQFF. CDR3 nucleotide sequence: TGTGCCAGCAGCTTAGGGCTAGCGAACAATGAGCAGTTCTTC.

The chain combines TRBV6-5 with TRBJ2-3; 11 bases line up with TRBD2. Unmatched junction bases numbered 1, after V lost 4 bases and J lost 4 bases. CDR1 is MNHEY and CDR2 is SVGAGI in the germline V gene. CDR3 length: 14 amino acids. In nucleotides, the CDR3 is TGTGCCAGCAGTTCGACTAGCGGGGCAGATACGCAGTATTTT. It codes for CASSSTSGADTQYF.